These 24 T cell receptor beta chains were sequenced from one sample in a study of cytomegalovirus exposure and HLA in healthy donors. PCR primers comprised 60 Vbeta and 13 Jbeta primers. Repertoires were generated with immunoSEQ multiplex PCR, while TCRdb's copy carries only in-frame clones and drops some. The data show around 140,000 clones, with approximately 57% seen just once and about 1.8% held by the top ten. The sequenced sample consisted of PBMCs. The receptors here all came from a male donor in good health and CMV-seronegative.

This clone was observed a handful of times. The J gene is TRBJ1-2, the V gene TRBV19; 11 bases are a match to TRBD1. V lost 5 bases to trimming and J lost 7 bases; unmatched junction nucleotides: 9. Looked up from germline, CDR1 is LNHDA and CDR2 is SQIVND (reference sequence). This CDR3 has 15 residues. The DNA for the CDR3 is TGTGCCAGTAGTCCTCTGGACAGGGGGCAAGGTGGCTACACCTTC. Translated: CASSPLDRGQGGYTF.

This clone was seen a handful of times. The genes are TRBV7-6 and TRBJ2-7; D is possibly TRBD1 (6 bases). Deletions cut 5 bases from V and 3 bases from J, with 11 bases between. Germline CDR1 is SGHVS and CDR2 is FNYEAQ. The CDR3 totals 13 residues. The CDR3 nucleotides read TGTGCCAGCAGCCCCCGGACAGACTACGAGCAGTACTTC. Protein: CASSPRTDYEQYF.

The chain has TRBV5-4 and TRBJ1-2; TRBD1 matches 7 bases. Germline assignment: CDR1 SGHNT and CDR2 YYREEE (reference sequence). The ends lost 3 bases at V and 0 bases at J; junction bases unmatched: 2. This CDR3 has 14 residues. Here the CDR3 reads CASSSQGPNYGYTF. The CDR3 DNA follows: TGTGCCAGCAGCTCACAGGGGCCTAACTATGGCTACACCTTC.

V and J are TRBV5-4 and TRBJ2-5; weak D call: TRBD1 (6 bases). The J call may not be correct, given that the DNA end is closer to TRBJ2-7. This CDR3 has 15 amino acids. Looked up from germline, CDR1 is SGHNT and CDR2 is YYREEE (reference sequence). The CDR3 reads CASSSRTDSSYEQYF. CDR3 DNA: TGTGCCAGCAGCTCAAGGACAGACAGCTCCTACGAGCAGTACTTC.

CDR3 loop: CAWQQAVDYGYTF. In DNA form, the CDR3 reads TGTGCCTGGCAACAGGCTGTCGACTATGGCTACACCTTC. The chain has TRBV30 and TRBJ1-2; tentatively, D is TRBD1 (5 bases). Trimming cost V 5 bases and J 3 bases, with 13 bases left between them. This CDR3 is built from 13 residues. CDR1 is GTSNPN and CDR2 is SVGIG in the germline V gene (reference sequence).

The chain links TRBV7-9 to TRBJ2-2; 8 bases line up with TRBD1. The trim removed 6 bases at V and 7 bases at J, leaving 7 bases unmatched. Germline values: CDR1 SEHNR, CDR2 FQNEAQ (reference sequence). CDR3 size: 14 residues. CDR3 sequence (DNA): TGTGCCAGCAGTCGGACAGGGAGTCTCGGGGAGCTGTTTTTT. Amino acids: CASSRTGSLGELFF.

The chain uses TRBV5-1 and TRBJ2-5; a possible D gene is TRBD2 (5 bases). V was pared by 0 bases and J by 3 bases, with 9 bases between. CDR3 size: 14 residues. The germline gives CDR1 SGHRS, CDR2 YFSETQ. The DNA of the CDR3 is TGCGCCAGCAGCTTGGGCACCGGGAAAGAGACCCAGTACTTC. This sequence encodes CASSLGTGKETQYF. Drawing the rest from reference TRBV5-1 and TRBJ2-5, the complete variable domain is KAGVTQTPRYLIKTRGQQVTLSCSPISGHRSVSWYQQTPGQGLQFLFEYFSETQRNKGNFPGRFSGRQFSNSRSEMNVSTLELGDSALYLCASSLGTGKETQYFGPGTRLLVL.

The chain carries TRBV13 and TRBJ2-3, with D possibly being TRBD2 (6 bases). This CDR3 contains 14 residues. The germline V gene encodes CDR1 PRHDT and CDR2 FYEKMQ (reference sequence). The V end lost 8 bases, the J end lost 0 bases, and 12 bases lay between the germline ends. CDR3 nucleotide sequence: TGTGCCAGCCAAGCGGGCCTTAGCACAGATACGCAGTATTTT. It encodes CASQAGLSTDTQYF.

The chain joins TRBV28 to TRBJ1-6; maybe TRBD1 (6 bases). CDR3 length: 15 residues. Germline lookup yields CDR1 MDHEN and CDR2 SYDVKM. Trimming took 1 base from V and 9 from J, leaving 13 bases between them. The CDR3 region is CASSLYGQRTSPLHF. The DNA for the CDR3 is TGTGCCAGCAGTTTATATGGACAGCGGACTTCACCCCTCCACTTT.

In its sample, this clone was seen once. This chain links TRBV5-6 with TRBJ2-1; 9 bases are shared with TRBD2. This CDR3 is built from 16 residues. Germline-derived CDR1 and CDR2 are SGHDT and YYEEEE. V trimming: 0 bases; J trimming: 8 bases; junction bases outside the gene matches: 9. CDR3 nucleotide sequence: TGTGCCAGCAGCTTGGAGCGGGGGGCCCTCTGGGATGAGCAGTTCTTC. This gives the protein CASSLERGALWDEQFF.

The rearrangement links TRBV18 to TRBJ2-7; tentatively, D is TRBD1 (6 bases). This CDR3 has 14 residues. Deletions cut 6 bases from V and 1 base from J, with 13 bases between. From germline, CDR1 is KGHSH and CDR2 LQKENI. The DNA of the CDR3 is TGTGCCAGCTCCCCCCGGGACATGTCCTACGAGCAGTACTTC. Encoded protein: CASSPRDMSYEQYF.

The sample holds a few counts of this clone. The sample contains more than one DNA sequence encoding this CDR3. The CDR3 DNA reads TGTGCCAGCAGTGACCGGGGACTAGCGGGGGGACCTGGGGCCAACGTCCTGACTTTC. Protein sequence: CASSDRGLAGGPGANVLTF. The chain recombines TRBV6-4 with TRBJ2-6, with 15 bases fitting TRBD2. The junction had 4 bases not matched to a gene; V was cut back by 2 bases and J by 2 bases. Germline CDR1 and CDR2: MRHNA and SNTAGT. The CDR3 is 19 amino acids.

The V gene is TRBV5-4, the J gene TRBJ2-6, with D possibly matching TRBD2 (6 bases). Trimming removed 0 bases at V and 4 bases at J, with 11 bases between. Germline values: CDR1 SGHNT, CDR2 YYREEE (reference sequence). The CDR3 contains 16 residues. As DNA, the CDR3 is TGTGCCAGCAGCTTGGAATGGGACTCCGGGGCCAACGTCCTGACTTTC. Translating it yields CASSLEWDSGANVLTF.

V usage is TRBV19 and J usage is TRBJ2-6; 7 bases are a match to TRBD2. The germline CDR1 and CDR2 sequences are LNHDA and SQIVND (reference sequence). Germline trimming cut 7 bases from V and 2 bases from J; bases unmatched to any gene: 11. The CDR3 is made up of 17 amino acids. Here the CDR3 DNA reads TGTGCCAGTAATCCCGGGGGGTATCGCCCTGGGGCCAACGTCCTGACTTTC. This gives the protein CASNPGGYRPGANVLTF.

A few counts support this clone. As DNA, the CDR3 is TGTGCCAGCAGAGTGGACAGGGCGAACACCGGGGAGCTGTTTTTT. It is translated as CASRVDRANTGELFF. The chain has TRBV2 and TRBJ2-2; 8 bases match TRBD1. In germline, CDR1 is SNHLY, CDR2 FYNNEI. V shed 6 bases, J shed 0 bases, and the junction held 3 bases outside the gene matches. The CDR3 covers 15 residues.

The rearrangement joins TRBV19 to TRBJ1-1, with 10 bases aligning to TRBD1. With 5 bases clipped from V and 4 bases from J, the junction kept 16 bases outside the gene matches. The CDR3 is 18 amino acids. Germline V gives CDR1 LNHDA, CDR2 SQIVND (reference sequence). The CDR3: CASSPGIRDRGSVTEAFF. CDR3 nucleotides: TGTGCCAGTAGTCCCGGAATCCGGGACAGGGGATCGGTCACTGAAGCTTTCTTT.

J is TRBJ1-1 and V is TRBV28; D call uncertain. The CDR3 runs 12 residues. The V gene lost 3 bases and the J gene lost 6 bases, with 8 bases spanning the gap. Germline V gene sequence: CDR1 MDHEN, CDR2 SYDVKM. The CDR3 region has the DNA TGTGCCAGCAGTTTGCTGCGGGCTGAAGCTTTCTTT. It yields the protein CASSLLRAEAFF.

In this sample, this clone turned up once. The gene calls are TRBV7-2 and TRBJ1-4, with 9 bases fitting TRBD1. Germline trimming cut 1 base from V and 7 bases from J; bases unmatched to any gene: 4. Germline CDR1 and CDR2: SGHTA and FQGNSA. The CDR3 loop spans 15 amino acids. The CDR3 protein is CASSLGTGEGEKLFF. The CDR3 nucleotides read TGTGCCAGCAGCTTAGGGACAGGGGAGGGTGAAAAACTGTTTTTT.

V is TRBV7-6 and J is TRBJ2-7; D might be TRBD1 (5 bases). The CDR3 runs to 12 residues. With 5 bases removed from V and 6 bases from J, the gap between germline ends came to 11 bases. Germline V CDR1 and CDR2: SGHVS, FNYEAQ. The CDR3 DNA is TGTGCCAGCAGCCCCACAGGTCTCGAGCAGTACTTC. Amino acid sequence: CASSPTGLEQYF.

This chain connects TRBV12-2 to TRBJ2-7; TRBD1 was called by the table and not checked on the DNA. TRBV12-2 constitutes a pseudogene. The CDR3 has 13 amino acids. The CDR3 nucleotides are TGTGCAAGTCGCTTCTCCAGTGGCTACGAGCAGTACTTC. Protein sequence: CASRFSSGYEQYF.

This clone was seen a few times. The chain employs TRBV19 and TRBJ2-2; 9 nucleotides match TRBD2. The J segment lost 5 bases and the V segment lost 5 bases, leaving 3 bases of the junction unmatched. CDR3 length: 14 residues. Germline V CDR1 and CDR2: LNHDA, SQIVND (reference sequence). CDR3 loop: CASSAGGQTGELFF. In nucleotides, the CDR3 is TGTGCCAGTAGTGCGGGGGGGCAGACCGGGGAGCTGTTTTTT.

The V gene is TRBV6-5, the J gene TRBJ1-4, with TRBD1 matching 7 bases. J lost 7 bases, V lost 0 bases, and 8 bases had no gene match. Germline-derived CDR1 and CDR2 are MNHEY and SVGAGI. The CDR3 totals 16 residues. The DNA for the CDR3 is TGTGCCAGCAGTTACTCTGGGACAGAGTTTTCTGAAAAACTGTTTTTT. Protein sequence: CASSYSGTEFSEKLFF.

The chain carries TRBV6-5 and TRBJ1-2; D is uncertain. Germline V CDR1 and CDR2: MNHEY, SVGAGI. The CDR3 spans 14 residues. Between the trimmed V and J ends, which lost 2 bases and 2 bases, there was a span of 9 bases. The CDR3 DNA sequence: TGTGCCAGCAGTTACCTGGCGGGGAACTATGGCTACACCTTC. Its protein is CASSYLAGNYGYTF.

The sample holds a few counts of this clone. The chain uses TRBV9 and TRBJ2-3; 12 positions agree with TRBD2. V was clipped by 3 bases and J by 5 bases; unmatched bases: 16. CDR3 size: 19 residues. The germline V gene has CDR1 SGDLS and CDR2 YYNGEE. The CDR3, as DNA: TGTGCCAGCAGCGCCACCCTAGCGGGGGGGCCTTGGGGAGAAGATACGCAGTATTTT. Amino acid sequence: CASSATLAGGPWGEDTQYF.